This T cell receptor (beta chain) is from a study of T cells in Graves' hyperthyroidism and ophthalmopathy. What was amplified from RNA transcripts were TCR beta CDR3 regions. Using the HTBI primer set, a first-round RT-PCR was run on the TCR CDR3. TCRdb re-derived calls from the multiplex PCR reads in MiXCR, one entry per CDR3 protein. The data hold about 420,000 distinct CDR3 sequences, with about an eighth observed a single time. The V and J ends lost 5 bases and 8 bases, in that order; junction bases with no gene match: 12. Germline CDR1 and CDR2: SGHTA and FQGTGA. CDR3 length equals 16 residues. Patients aged 18 to 65 with hyperthyroidism were newly diagnosed, with duration under 2 months. Notes on the study in general: The model identified upcoming ophthalmopathy a median approximately six months ahead of onset. Within blood appeared most thyroid clonotypes that had expanded above 0.001. A 13 V-J model separated ophthalmopathy from stable hyperthyroidism.

This clonotype came up many times. Its target is unknown. The V gene is TRBV7-3, the J gene TRBJ2-1, with 10 bases that match TRBD1. The sample consisted of blood. This TCR came from a woman aged 18 to 35 with Graves' hyperthyroidism. The CDR3 spells CASSPSGQGLIDEQFF. CDR3 DNA: TGTGCCAGCAGCCCCTCGGGACAGGGGCTGATAGATGAGCAGTTCTTC.